This is a list of T cell receptor beta chains from one sample in a study of PD-1 blockade in classical Hodgkin lymphoma. The protocol was immunoSEQ multiplex PCR, while the TCRdb copy is restricted to in-frame clones and leaves out a portion. Among approximately 25,000 clones listed, about three quarters were seen once. The starting material was CD4+ T cells from blood, obtained at baseline. These receptors were taken from a human donor with classical Hodgkin lymphoma. CDR3s include the opening cysteine and the closing phenylalanine or tryptophan. A D gene is named only where the DNA matches it firmly. Clone size is given for some rows only: seen once, a few or many times, or a class if the clone is expanded.

>.|TRBJ2-1|TRBD2|TRBV4-3
TGCGCCAGCAGCCAAGGTCGCGCGGGGGGGCCTCGGTACAATGAGCAGTTCTTC
CASSQGRAGGPRYNEQFF
>.|TRBJ1-6|TRBD1|TRBV7-2
TGTGCCAGCAGCTATAAGGGGGCCGGTTCACCCCTCCACTTT
CASSYKGAGSPLHF
>.|TRBJ1-3|.|TRBV11-3
TGTGCCAGCAGCTACGGACAGCCTGGAAACACCATATATTTT
CASSYGQPGNTIYF
>.|TRBJ1-6|TRBD1|TRBV19
TGTGCCAGTAGTGTCGGACAGGGGGTCTCACCCCTCCACTTT
CASSVGQGVSPLHF
>.|TRBJ2-7|.|TRBV27
TGTGCCAGCAGTTTACGACAGACAGGCTACGAGCAGTACTTC
CASSLRQTGYEQYF
>.|TRBJ2-7|TRBD2|TRBV7-2
TGTGCCAGCCGGGGGGAAGGAGACTACGAGCAGTACTTC
CASRGEGDYEQYF
>.|TRBJ2-4|.|TRBV5-6
TGTGCCAGCAGCTTGTGGGAAAAAAACATTCAGTACTTC
CASSLWEKNIQYF
>.|TRBJ2-3|TRBD2|TRBV11-2
TGTGCCAGCAGCCCCGGGACTAGTAGAACAGATACGCAGTATTTT
CASSPGTSRTDTQYF
>.|TRBJ1-5|TRBD1|TRBV6-1
TGTGCCAGCAGTGGCCGACAGGGTTTGAATCAGCCCCAGCATTTT
CASSGRQGLNQPQHF
>.|TRBJ1-2|TRBD1|TRBV6-5
TGTGCCAGCACTTACGACAGGGAGGGCTATGGCTACACCTTC
CASTYDREGYGYTF
>.|TRBJ1-2|.|TRBV7-2
TGTGCCAGCAGCTTAGCGTTAGGGTATGGCTACACCTTC
CASSLALGYGYTF
>.|TRBJ1-2|TRBD1|TRBV7-3
TGTGCCAGCAGCTTAGGTCGGGACAGGGGGCTCCTCCTCTATGGCTACACCTTC
CASSLGRDRGLLLYGYTF
>.|TRBJ1-1|.|TRBV6-6
TGTGCCAGCAGTCCCCCCCGGTCTGACACTGAAGCTTTCTTT
CASSPPRSDTEAFF
>.|TRBJ2-7|TRBD1|TRBV18
TGTGCCAGCTCACCGGACAGGACCGGATACGAGCAGTACTTC
CASSPDRTGYEQYF
>few|TRBJ2-7|TRBD2|TRBV18
TGTGCCAGCTCATCACTGGGGACTAGCGGGAGTACGTTAGAGCAGTACTTC
CASSSLGTSGSTLEQYF
>.|TRBJ1-5|.|TRBV5-8
TGTGCCAGCAGCTCAGGACGGACTAGCAATCAGCCCCAGCATTTT
CASSSGRTSNQPQHF
>.|TRBJ2-3|.|TRBV7-3
TGTGCCAGCAGACATCCGGGACGGGACTTCACAGATACGCAGTATTTT
CASRHPGRDFTDTQYF
>.|TRBJ2-5|TRBD2|TRBV7-2
TGTGCCAGCAGCGTAGAGGGACTAGCGGGGGGACAAGAGACCCAGTACTTC
CASSVEGLAGGQETQYF
>.|TRBJ2-2|.|TRBV2
TGTGCCAGTCGACAGCTAAAGTCGACCGGGGAGCTGTTTTTT
CASRQLKSTGELFF